This TCR beta chain was identified in a study of shared clonotypes between healthy human individuals. Study-wide context: Per-donor plates numbered three CD4 naive, three CD4 memory, two CD8 naive and one CD8 memory. Points from the study as a whole: For naive CD4 cells, 4% to 6% of clonotypes were shared across a few donors.

This CDR3 has 13 amino acids. Germline CDR1 reads MNHNY; CDR2 reads SVGAGI (reference sequence). The trim removed 6 bases at V and 5 bases at J, leaving 5 bases unmatched. With regard to this clone: The antigen is unknown.

With CCR7-negative CD45RA+ TemRA cells, CD45RO+ cells were combined in CD8 memory. The protocol was immunoSEQ multiplex PCR, while the TCRdb copy is restricted to in-frame clones and leaves out a portion. The sample lists tens of thousands of clones; 50% to 70% were seen once. The rearrangement uses TRBV6-6 and TRBJ2-5; TRBD1 agrees at 8 bases. The sequence derives from a man in his thirties or forties in good health. Sequencing used memory CD8+ T cells sorted from blood. Specified subset: CD45RO+ cells pooled with CCR7-negative TemRA cells. The CDR3 nucleotides are TGTGCCAGCAGCCAGACAGGGGCTGAGACCCAGTACTTC. This translates into CASSQTGAETQYF.